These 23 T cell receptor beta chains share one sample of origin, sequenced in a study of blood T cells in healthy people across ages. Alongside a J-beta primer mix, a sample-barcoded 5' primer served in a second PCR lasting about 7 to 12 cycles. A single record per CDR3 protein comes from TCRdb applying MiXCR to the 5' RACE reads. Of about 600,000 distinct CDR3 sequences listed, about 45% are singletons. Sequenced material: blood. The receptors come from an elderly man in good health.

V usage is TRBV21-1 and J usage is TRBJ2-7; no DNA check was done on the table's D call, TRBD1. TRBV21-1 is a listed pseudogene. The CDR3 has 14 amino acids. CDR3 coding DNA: TGTCCGCCTTCCCCTGTTAAGGGCGCTTACGAGCAGTACTTC. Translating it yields CPPSPVKGAYEQYF.

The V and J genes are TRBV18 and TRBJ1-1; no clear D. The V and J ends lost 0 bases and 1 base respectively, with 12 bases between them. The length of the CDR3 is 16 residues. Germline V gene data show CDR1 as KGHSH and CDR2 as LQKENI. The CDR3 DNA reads TGTGCCAGCTCACCACCTACCCGGGCCGGGAACACTGAAGCTTTCTTT. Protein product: CASSPPTRAGNTEAFF.

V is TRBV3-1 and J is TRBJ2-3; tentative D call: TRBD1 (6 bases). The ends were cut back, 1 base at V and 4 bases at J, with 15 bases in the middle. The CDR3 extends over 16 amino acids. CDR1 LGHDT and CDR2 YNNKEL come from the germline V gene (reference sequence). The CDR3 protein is CASSQGGQSGADTQYF. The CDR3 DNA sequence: TGTGCCAGCAGCCAAGGTGGACAGTCAGGGGCAGATACGCAGTATTTT.

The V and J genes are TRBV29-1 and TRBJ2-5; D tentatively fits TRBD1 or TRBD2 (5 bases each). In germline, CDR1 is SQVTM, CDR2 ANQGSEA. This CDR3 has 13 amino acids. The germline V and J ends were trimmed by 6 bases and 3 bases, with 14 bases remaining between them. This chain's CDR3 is CSVAPGTKETQYF. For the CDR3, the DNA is TGCAGCGTCGCCCCCGGGACGAAAGAGACCCAGTACTTC.

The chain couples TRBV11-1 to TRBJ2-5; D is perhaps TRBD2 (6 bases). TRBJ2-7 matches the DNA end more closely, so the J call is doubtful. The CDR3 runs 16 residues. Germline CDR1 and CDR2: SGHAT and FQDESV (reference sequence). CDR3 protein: CASSQGGQAVDYEQYF. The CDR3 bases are TGTGCCAGCAGCCAAGGAGGGCAGGCCGTGGACTACGAGCAGTACTTC.

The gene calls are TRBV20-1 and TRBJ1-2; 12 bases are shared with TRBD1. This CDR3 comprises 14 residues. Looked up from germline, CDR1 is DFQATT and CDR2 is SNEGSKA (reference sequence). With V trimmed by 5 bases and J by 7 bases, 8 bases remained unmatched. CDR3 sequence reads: CSALPGQGALGYTF. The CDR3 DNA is TGCAGTGCTCTACCGGGACAGGGGGCGCTTGGCTACACCTTC.

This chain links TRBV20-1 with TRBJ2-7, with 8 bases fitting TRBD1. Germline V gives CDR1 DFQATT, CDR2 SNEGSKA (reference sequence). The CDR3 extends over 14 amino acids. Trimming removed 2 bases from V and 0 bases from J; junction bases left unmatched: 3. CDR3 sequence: CSARRQGTSYEQYF. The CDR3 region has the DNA TGCAGTGCTAGACGACAGGGGACCTCCTACGAGCAGTACTTC.

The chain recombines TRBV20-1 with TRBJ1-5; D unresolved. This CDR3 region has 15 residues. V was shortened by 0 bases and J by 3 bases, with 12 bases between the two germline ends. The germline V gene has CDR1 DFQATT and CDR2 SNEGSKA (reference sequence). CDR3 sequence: CSARDATGSNQPQHF. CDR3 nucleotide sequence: TGCAGTGCTAGAGACGCGACGGGGTCCAATCAGCCCCAGCATTTT.

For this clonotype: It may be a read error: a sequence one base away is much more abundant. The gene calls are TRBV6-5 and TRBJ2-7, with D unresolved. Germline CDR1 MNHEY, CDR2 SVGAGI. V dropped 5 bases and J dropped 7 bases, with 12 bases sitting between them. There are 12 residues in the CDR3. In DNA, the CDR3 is TGTGCCAGCAGTACCTCTAGAGATGAGCAGTACTTC. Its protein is CASSTSRDEQYF.

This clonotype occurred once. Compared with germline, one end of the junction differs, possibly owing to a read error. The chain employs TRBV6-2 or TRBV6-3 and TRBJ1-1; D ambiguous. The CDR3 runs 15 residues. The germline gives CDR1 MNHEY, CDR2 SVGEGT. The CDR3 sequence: CASSNSGGRDTEAFF. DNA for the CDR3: TGTGCCAGCAGTAACTCCGGAGGTCGGGACACTGAAGCTTTCTTT.

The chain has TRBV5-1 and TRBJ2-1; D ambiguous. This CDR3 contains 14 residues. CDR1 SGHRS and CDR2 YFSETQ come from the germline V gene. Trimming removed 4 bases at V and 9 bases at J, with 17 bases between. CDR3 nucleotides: TGCGCCAGCAGCCTGTACCCCAGGCCGGGTGAGCAGTTCTTC. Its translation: CASSLYPRPGEQFF. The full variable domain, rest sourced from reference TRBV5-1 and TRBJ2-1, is KAGVTQTPRYLIKTRGQQVTLSCSPISGHRSVSWYQQTPGQGLQFLFEYFSETQRNKGNFPGRFSGRQFSNSRSEMNVSTLELGDSALYLCASSLYPRPGEQFFGPGTRLTVL.

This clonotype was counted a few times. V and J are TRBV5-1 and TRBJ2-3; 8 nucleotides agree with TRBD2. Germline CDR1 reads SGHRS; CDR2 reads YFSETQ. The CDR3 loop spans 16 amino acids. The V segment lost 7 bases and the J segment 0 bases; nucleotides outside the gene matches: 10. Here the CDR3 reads CASSRRGDPSTDTQYF. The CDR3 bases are TGCGCCAGCTCTCGGCGGGGGGACCCTAGCACAGATACGCAGTATTTT.

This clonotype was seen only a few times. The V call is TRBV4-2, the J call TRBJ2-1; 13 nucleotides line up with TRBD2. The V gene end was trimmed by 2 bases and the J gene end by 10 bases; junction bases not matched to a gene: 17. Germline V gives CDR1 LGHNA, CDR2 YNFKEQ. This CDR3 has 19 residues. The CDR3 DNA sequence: TGTGCCAGCAGCCAACGCGGAGGCGTCGGGACTAGCGGGATATCCGAGCAGTTCTTC. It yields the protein CASSQRGGVGTSGISEQFF.

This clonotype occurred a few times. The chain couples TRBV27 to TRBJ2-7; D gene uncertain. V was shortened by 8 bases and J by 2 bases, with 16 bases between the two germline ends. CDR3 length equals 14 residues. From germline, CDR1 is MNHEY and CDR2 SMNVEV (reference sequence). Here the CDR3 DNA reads TGTGCCAGCTATAAAAACAGAGAAACCTACGAGCAGTACTTC. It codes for CASYKNRETYEQYF.

CDR3 loop: CASRTSGSLHEQFF. The CDR3 DNA is TGTGCCAGCAGGACTAGCGGGAGTCTCCATGAGCAGTTCTTC. This sequence joins TRBV7-2 and TRBJ2-1, with TRBD2 matching over 12 bases. Germline V CDR1 and CDR2: SGHTA, FQGNSA. Losses at the gene ends were 6 bases for V and 8 bases for J; bases not matched to a gene: 5. The CDR3 is 14 amino acids.

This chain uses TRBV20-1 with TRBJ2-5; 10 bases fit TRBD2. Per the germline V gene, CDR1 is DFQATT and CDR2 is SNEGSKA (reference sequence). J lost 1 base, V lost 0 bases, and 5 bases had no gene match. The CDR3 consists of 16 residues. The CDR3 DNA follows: TGCAGTGCTAGAGATTGGCCTAGCGGGAGCCAAGAGACCCAGTACTTC. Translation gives CSARDWPSGSQETQYF.

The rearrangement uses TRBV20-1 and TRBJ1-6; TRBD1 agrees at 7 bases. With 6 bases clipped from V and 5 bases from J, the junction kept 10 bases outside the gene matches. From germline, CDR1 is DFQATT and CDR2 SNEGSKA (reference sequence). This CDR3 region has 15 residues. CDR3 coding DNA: TGCAGTGCACCCCCGGGACAGACAAATAATTCACCCCTCCACTTT. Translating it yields CSAPPGQTNNSPLHF.

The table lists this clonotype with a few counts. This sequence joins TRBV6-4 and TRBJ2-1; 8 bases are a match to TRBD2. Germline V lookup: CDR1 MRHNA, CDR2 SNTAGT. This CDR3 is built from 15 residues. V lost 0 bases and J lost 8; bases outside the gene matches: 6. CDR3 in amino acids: CASSDSGIGRDEQFF. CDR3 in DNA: TGTGCCAGCAGTGACTCGGGAATCGGGAGGGATGAGCAGTTCTTC.

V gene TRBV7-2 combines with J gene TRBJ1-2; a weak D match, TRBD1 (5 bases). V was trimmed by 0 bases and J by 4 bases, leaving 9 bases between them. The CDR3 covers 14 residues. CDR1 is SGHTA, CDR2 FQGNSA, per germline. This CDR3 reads CASSLARGVYGYTF. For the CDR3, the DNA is TGTGCCAGCAGCTTAGCTCGAGGGGTCTATGGCTACACCTTC.

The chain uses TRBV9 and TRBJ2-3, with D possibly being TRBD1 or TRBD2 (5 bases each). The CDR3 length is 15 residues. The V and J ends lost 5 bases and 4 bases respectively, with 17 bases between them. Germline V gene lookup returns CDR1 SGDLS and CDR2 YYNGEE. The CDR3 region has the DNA TGTGCCAGCAGTGGGACGACCCTCCGATCAGATACGCAGTATTTT. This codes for CASSGTTLRSDTQYF.

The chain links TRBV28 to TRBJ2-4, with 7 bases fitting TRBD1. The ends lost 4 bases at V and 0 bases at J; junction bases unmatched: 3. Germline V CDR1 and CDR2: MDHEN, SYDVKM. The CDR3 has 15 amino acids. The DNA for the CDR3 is TGTGCCAGCAGTTCGGACAGGTCAGCCAAAAACATTCAGTACTTC. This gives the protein CASSSDRSAKNIQYF.

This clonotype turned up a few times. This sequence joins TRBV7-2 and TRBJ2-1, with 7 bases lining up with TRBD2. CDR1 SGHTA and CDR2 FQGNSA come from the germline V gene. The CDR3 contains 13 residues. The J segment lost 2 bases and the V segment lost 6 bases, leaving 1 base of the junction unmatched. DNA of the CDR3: TGTGCCAGCAGGCTAGCGGCCTACAATGAGCAGTTCTTC. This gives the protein CASRLAAYNEQFF. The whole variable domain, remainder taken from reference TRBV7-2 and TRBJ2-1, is GAGVSQSPSNKVTEKGKDVELRCDPISGHTALYWYRQSLGQGLEFLIYFQGNSAPDKSGLPSDRFSAERTGGSVSTLTIQRTQQEDSAVYLCASRLAAYNEQFFGPGTRLTVL.

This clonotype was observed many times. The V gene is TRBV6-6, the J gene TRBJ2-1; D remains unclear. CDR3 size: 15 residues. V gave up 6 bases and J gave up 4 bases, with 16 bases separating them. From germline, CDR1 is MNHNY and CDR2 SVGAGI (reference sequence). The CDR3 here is CASRDRLARYNEQFF. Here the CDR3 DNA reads TGTGCCAGCAGGGACCGACTGGCCAGGTACAATGAGCAGTTCTTC.